The rows below give T cell receptor beta chains drawn from one sample of a study of cytomegalovirus exposure and HLA in healthy donors. Assay: immunoSEQ multiplex PCR; the TCRdb copy retains only in-frame clones and omits some. The sample includes 300,000 or so clones, 84% seen only once; the top ten take about 2%. Sequencing was performed on PBMCs. The receptor source for this set is a woman aged 40 to 50 in good health and CMV-seropositive. CDR3s include the opening cysteine and the closing phenylalanine or tryptophan. A D gene is named only where the DNA matches it firmly. Not all rows give a size; the values are once, few, many and, for expanded clones, a class.

abundance,v_gene,d_gene,j_gene,CDR3aa,CDR3nt
NA,TRBV6-6,NA,TRBJ1-5,CASSYSSGQPQHF,TGTGCCAGCAGTTACTCGAGCGGACAGCCTCAGCATTTT
NA,TRBV13,NA,TRBJ2-7,CASSLEGADYEQYF,TGTGCCAGCAGCTTAGAAGGCGCCGACTACGAGCAGTACTTC
few,TRBV28,TRBD2,TRBJ2-7,CASTQGLAFNEQYF,TGTGCCAGCACACAGGGACTAGCTTTCAACGAGCAGTACTTC
NA,TRBV11-2,NA,TRBJ1-6,CASSLDTGYNSPLHF,TGTGCCAGCAGCTTAGATACAGGGTATAATTCACCCCTCCACTTT
NA,TRBV4-3,TRBD1,TRBJ2-7,CASSLAVPGQSSYEQYF,TGCGCCAGCAGCCTGGCCGTTCCGGGACAGAGCTCCTACGAGCAGTACTTC
NA,TRBV7-9,NA,TRBJ2-7,CASSTSGGSGGEQYF,TGTGCCAGCAGCACCTCCGGAGGCTCTGGAGGCGAGCAGTACTTC
NA,TRBV19,TRBD2,TRBJ2-5,CASSIALAGVRETQYF,TGTGCCAGTAGTATCGCCCTAGCGGGAGTACGGGAGACCCAGTACTTC
NA,TRBV2,TRBD1,TRBJ2-7,CASSADRVYEQYF,TGTGCCAGCAGTGCGGACAGGGTCTACGAGCAGTACTTC
few,TRBV7-8,TRBD2,TRBJ2-6,CASSLAFIGLAVSGANVLTF,TGTGCCAGCAGCTTAGCATTTATCGGGCTAGCGGTCTCTGGGGCCAACGTCCTGACTTTC
once,TRBV25-1,TRBD1,TRBJ1-2,CASSDLSGGGGYTF,TGTGCCAGCAGTGACCTCTCAGGGGGTGGTGGCTACACCTTC
NA,TRBV25-1,NA,TRBJ1-1,CASSARGGMNTEAFF,TGTGCCAGCAGTGCCAGGGGAGGGATGAACACTGAAGCTTTCTTT
NA,TRBV14,NA,TRBJ2-7,CASSQGPEQYF,TGTGCCAGCAGCCAAGGGCCCGAGCAGTACTTC
NA,TRBV18,NA,TRBJ2-3,CASSPGALTDTQYF,TGTGCCAGCTCACCAGGGGCACTGACAGATACGCAGTATTTT
NA,TRBV5-1,TRBD2,TRBJ2-3,CASSFSGLAGLNRGTDTQYF,TGCGCCAGCAGCTTCTCTGGACTAGCGGGGTTAAATCGGGGCACAGATACGCAGTATTTT
NA,TRBV2,NA,TRBJ2-3,CASTRSTDTQYF,TGTGCCAGCACTCGGAGCACAGATACGCAGTATTTT
NA,TRBV30,NA,TRBJ1-1,CARTLQGRTEAFF,TGTGCCCGGACCCTACAGGGAAGGACTGAAGCTTTCTTT
few,TRBV28,TRBD1,TRBJ1-1,CASTTGGTGLIEAFF,TGTGCCAGCACCACGGGCGGGACAGGGTTGATTGAAGCTTTCTTT